This T cell receptor (beta chain) is drawn from a study of blood T cell repertoires in COVID-19. Study background: T cells, B-cell-depleted T cells, or PBMCs supplied cDNA or gDNA.

Original processing notes: It was from reference gene primer amplification that nucleated cell counts were estimated. Sequencing used immunoSEQ multiplex PCR; TCRdb keeps in-frame clones, though not all of them. That table is the source of V, J and clone size, and D and trimming were worked out from the DNA. Here the sample spans fewer than 350,000 clones, 81% being singletons. This clone has only a few counts. Germline lookup yields CDR1 MNHEY and CDR2 SVGAGI. Trimming took 8 bases from V and 2 from J; bases not matched to a gene: 3. This CDR3 is 13 amino acids long. The sequenced material came from peripheral blood. This rearrangement joins TRBV6-5 to TRBJ1-3; 7 bases are shared with TRBD1. The receptor was isolated from a woman aged 55-69 years with active or convalescent COVID-19. This CDR3 is CASWQGAGNTIYF. In DNA, the CDR3 is TGTGCCAGCTGGCAGGGGGCTGGAAACACCATATATTTT.